This TCR beta chain was sequenced in a study of T cells after posttransplantation cyclophosphamide. Busulfan-fludarabine conditioning, marrow transplant, and cyclophosphamide on days +3 and +4 were administered. Trimming left V 3 bases short and J 11 bases short, with 10 bases between. The CDR3 is made up of 11 amino acids. Germline loops: CDR1 GTSNPN, CDR2 SVGIG (reference sequence). This clone showed up just once. Its antigen is not known. Overall study results and limits: Blood and skin or GI T cell repertoires showed limited TRB overlap. Later blood repertoires were often dominated by clones from the donor CD8+ memory compartment. Recipient CMV seropositivity and CMV reactivation strongly tracked TRB clonality.

TCRdb keeps only in-frame clones here, not all; method: immunoSEQ multiplex PCR. The table lists about 40,000 clones, around 90% of them singletons. The TCR was taken from a male patient aged 60-70 years who received an allogeneic stem cell transplant from a related donor and was CMV-positive. Some T cells may originate from the graft donor. V is TRBV30 and J is TRBJ1-4; D remains unclear. Sequenced here: PBMCs, sampled roughly 60 days after allogeneic stem cell transplant with posttransplant cyclophosphamide. The CDR3 is CAWRAAGKLFF. Written as DNA, the CDR3 is TGTGCCTGGAGGGCGGCCGGGAAACTGTTTTTT. Looking up the rest from reference TRBV30 and TRBJ1-4 gives the full variable domain: SQTIHQWPATLVQPVGSPLSLECTVEGTSNPNLYWYRQAAGRGLQLLFYSVGIGQISSEVPQNLSASRPQDRQFILSSKKLLLSDSGFYLCAWRAAGKLFFGSGTQLSVL.